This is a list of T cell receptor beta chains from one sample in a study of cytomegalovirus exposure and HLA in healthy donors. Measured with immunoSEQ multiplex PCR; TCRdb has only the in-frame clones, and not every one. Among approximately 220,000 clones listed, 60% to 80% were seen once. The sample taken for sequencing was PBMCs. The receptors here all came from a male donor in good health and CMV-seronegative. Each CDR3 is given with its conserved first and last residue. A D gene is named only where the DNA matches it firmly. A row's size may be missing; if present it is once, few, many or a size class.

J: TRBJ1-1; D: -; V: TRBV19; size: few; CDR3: CASSSGGPEAFF
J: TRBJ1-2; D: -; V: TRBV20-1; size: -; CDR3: CSAAVDYGYTF
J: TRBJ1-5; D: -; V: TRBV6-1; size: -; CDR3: CASSDMGGSQPQHF
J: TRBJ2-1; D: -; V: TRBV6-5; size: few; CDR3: CASSPLGYEQFF
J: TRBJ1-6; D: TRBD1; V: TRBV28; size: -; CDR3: CASSPQPRQGVGSPLHF
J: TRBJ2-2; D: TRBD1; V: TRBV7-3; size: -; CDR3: CASSLGQGGELFF
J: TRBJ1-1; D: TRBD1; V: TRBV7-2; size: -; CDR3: CASSLGQGGAEAFF
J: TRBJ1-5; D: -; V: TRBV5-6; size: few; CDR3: CASSLEGEGPQPQHF
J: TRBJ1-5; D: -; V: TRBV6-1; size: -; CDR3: CASIFGDNSNQPQHF
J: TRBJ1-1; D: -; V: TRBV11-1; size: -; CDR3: CASSRQRGTEAFF
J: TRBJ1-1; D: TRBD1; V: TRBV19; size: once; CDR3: CASSGLPQGASHTEAFF
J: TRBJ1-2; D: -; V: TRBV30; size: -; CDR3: CAWTDLANYGYTF
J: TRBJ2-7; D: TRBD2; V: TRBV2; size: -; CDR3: CASYSGGGWDEQYF
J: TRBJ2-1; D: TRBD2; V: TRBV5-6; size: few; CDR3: CASSPFPGGGIYNEQFF
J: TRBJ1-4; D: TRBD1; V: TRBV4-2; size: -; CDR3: CASSPRQGTGEKLFF
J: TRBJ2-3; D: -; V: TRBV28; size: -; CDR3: CASSLPLGADTQYF
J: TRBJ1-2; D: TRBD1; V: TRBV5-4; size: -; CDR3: CASSLQGGNYGYTF
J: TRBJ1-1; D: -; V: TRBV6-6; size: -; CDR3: CASSYIETEAFF
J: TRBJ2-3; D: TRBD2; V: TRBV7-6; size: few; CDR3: CASSLSSGGSTDTQYF
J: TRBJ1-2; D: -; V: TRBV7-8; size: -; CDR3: CASSSRSVEGLARANYGYTF
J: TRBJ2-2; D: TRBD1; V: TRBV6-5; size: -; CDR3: CASSSRQGATGELFF
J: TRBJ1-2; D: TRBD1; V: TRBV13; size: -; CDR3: CASSLGPSGQGGKNYGYTF
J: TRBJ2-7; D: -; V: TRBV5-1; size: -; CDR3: CASREAGLSYEQYF
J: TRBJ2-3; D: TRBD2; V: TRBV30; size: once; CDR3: CASSKGLAGGTDTQYF
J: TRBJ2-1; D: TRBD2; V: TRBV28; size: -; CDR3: CASRGEASGVSEQFF
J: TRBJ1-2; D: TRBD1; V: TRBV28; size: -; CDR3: CAGKASGQANGYGYTF
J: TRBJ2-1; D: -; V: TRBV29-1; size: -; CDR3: CSVVRLARNNEQFF
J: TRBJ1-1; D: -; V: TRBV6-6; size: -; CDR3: CASSAGGLGSNTEAFF
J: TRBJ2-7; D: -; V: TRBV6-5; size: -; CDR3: CASSDQGWVEQYF
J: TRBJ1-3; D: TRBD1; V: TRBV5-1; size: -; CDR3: CASSSGTGVTIYF
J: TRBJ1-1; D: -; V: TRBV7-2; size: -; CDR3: CASSFGHQNTEAFF
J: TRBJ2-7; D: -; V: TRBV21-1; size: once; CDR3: CASTNRPGKWNEQYF
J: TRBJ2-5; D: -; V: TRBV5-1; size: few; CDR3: CASSLRTAGEQYF
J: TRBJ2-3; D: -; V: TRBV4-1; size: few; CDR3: CASSRTGREDTQYF
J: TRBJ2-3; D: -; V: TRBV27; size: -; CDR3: CASSLRAGTSLNTQYF
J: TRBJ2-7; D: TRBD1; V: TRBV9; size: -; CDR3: CASSVDLDRGLHEQYF
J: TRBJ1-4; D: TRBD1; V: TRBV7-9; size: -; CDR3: CASSPRQGLGEKLFF
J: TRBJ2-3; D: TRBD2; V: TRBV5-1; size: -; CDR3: CASSLRGAGSGGFDTQYF
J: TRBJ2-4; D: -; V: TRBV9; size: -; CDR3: CASSAREGAKNIQYF
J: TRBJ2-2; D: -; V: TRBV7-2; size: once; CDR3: CASSLSQGVGELFF
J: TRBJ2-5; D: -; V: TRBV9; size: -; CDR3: CASSPRGSWETQYF
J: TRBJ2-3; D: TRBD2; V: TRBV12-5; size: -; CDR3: CASAAGAVDTQYF
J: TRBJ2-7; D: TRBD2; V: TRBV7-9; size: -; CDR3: CASSLPTSGSSYEQYF
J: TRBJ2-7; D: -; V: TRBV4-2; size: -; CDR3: CASSQTAGSSYEQYF
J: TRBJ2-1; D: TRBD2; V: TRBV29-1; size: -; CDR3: CSAHRASGGVAGSEQFF
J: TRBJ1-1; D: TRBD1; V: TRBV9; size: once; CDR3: CASRYGTGDTEAFF
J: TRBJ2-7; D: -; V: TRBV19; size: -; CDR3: CASSAGLSIDEQYF